The clone carrying this T cell receptor beta chain came up a few times. This specimen belongs to a study of early T cells in non-severe SARS-CoV-2 infection. TCRdb independently ran MiXCR on the 5' RACE reads; one entry per CDR3 protein. The repertoire holds approximately 58,000 distinct CDR3 sequences, with around 10% as singletons. CDR1 is SEHNR and CDR2 is FQNEAQ in the germline V gene (reference sequence). The CDR3 has 15 residues. With V trimmed by 3 bases and J by 5 bases, 9 bases remained unmatched. The sequenced sample was whole blood. This chain links TRBV7-9 with TRBJ2-5; 7 nucleotides match TRBD2. The source of this sequence is an adult who was a healthcare worker with PCR-confirmed SARS-CoV-2 infection or an uninfected control (not recorded which). The CDR3: CASSFRSGREETQYF. The CDR3 region has the DNA TGTGCCAGCAGCTTCCGGAGTGGGAGGGAGGAGACCCAGTACTTC.